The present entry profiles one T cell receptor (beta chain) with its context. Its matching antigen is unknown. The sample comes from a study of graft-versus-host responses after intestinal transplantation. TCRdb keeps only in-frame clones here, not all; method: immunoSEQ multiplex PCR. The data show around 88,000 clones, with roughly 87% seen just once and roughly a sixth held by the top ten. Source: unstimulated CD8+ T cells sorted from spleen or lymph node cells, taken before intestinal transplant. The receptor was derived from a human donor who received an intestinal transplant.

Here the CDR3 DNA reads TGTGCCAGCAGCGTAGCTTGGGGCAGGGGTCCTGATGGCTACACCTTC. Translating gives CASSVAWGRGPDGYTF. The gene calls are TRBV9 and TRBJ1-2, with D possibly being TRBD1 (6 bases). The CDR3 loop spans 16 amino acids. V shed 0 bases and J shed 6 bases, with 18 bases lying between them. Germline CDR1 and CDR2: SGDLS and YYNGEE.